This T cell receptor (beta chain) was retrieved from a study of T cell changes during pregnancy in multiple sclerosis. After removal of 1 base from V and 7 bases from J, the junction contained 4 bases not matched to a gene. CDR3 length equals 15 residues. Germline CDR1 and CDR2: MNHNS and SASEGT. Clones were read by immunoSEQ multiplex PCR, and TCRdb kept only the in-frame ones, dropping some. The data contain around 30,000 clones, 85% of them singletons. This clonotype was sampled from a female donor with multiple sclerosis, enrolled in a pregnancy study. The chain links TRBV6-1 to TRBJ2-1, with 10 bases matching TRBD2. Source: CD8+ T cells from peripheral blood mononuclear cells, taken after pregnancy. In DNA form, the CDR3 reads TGTGCCAGCAGTGAAGATAGCGGGGGGCCTAATGAGCAGTTCTTC. This codes for CASSEDSGGPNEQFF.